This passage covers 17 T cell receptor beta chains from one sample sequenced in a study of CD8+CD57+ T cells in acquired aplastic anemia. Individuals selected for sequencing had exhibited CD8+CD57+ cell expansion on flow cytometry. Genomic DNA served as template for TCR beta VDJ and CDR3 profiling. TCRdb re-called the reads with MiXCR, one entry per CDR3 protein. The sample has about 180,000 distinct CDR3 sequences; roughly 65% are singletons. Sequencing was done on a sample of sorted CD4+, CD8+, or CD8+CD57+ T cells (not recorded which) from PBMCs. Receptors originate from a human donor with aplastic anemia.

J is TRBJ2-1 and V is TRBV7-9, with D tentatively TRBD1 (6 bases). Trimming shortened V by 5 bases and J by 6 bases, and 14 bases separated the two germline ends. The CDR3 covers 14 residues. Germline CDR1 reads SEHNR; CDR2 reads FQNEAQ (reference sequence). The CDR3 DNA sequence: TGTGCCAGCAGCCCGACAGGACTCGTCAATGAGCAGTTCTTC. This encodes CASSPTGLVNEQFF.

The chain uses TRBV20-1 and TRBJ2-1, with 11 bases identical to TRBD2. The CDR3 has 13 residues. In germline, CDR1 is DFQATT, CDR2 SNEGSKA (reference sequence). V dropped 4 bases and J dropped 5; count of bases not matched to a gene: 1. CDR3 bases: TGCAGTGCTAAGGGACTAGCGGACAATGAGCAGTTCTTC. Its translation: CSAKGLADNEQFF.

This clonotype was observed many times. The chain carries TRBV5-6 and TRBJ2-4; 12 bases align to TRBD2. Germline values: CDR1 SGHDT, CDR2 YYEEEE. V lost 2 bases, J lost 8 bases, and 5 bases stayed unmatched. The CDR3 totals 15 residues. Here the CDR3 DNA reads TGTGCCAGCAGCTTTGCTAGCGGGGGGGCGGACATTCAGTACTTC. This codes for CASSFASGGADIQYF.

This clonotype showed up just once. CDR3 DNA sequence: TGTGCCAGTAGTCGTGAAAGGGACAGGGGAACAGATACGCAGTATTTT. Its translation is CASSRERDRGTDTQYF. V gene TRBV19 combines with J gene TRBJ2-3; 10 bases match TRBD1. Per germline, CDR1 LNHDA and CDR2 SQIVND (reference sequence). The CDR3 extends over 16 amino acids. V gave up 5 bases and J gave up 3 bases; unmatched junction bases: 8.

In regard to this clonotype: One end of the junction is discordant with germline, which a read error may explain. The gene calls are TRBV25-1 and TRBJ2-5; no clear D gene. The CDR3 sequence is 14 residues long. From germline, CDR1 is MGHDK and CDR2 SYGVNS. The CDR3 DNA follows: TGCGCCAGCAGTGATGACCTTAGCCAAGAGACCCAGTACTTC. This encodes CASSDDLSQETQYF.

This rearrangement joins TRBV7-6 to TRBJ1-5; no reliable D call. Trimming left V 4 bases short and J 6 bases short, with 10 bases between. The length of the CDR3 is 13 residues. Germline V gives CDR1 SGHVS, CDR2 FNYEAQ. CDR3 protein: CASSWSRGQPQHF. In DNA form, the CDR3 reads TGTGCCAGCAGCTGGTCAAGAGGTCAGCCCCAGCATTTT.

This clonotype was counted ten times or more. V is TRBV12-3 or TRBV12-4 and J is TRBJ1-1; D is unclear. Trimming took 0 bases from V and 8 from J, leaving 7 bases between them. This CDR3 has 12 residues. CDR3 sequence (DNA): TGTGCCAGCAGTTTAGCCCCGGGGGAAGCTTTCTTT. This encodes CASSLAPGEAFF.

This clonotype has at least ten counts. This sequence joins TRBV5-4 and TRBJ2-1; 9 bases fit TRBD2. The J segment lost 8 bases and the V segment lost 4 bases, leaving 7 bases of the junction unmatched. In germline, CDR1 is SGHNT, CDR2 YYREEE (reference sequence). This CDR3 has 14 amino acids. The CDR3 protein is CASSGGGAVDEQFF. CDR3 in DNA: TGTGCCAGCAGCGGCGGGGGGGCGGTGGATGAGCAGTTCTTC.

About this clonotype: Compared with germline, one end of the junction differs, possibly owing to a read error. The chain has TRBV5-8 and TRBJ2-5; 8 bases fit TRBD1. Germline V lookup: CDR1 SGHTS, CDR2 YDEGEE. The CDR3 length is 14 residues. The CDR3 region has the DNA TGTGCCAGCAGCTTGTTCGACAGGGGAGAGACCCAGTACTTT. Translation gives CASSLFDRGETQYF.

CDR3 in amino acids: CASSLDLAGGGTGELFF. CDR3 nucleotides: TGCGCCAGCAGCTTAGACCTAGCGGGAGGGGGCACCGGGGAGCTGTTTTTT. V is TRBV5-1 and J is TRBJ2-2; TRBD2 aligns across 12 bases. Germline CDR1 and CDR2: SGHRS and YFSETQ. The junction had 6 bases not matched to a gene; V was cut back by 2 bases and J by 4 bases. This CDR3 is 17 amino acids long.

The V and J genes are TRBV24-1 and TRBJ2-1; 7 bases are shared with TRBD1. CDR3 length: 12 residues. CDR1 and CDR2 from the germline V gene are KGHDR and SFDVKD. The junction had 9 bases not matched to a gene; V was cut back by 11 bases and J by 9 bases. In DNA form, the CDR3 reads TGTGCCATCGGGACAGCTATGGGTGAGCAGTTCTTC. It encodes CAIGTAMGEQFF.

The V and J genes are TRBV15 and TRBJ2-6; TRBD1 or TRBD2 may be the D gene (5 bases each). The germline V gene has CDR1 LNHNV and CDR2 YYDKDF (reference sequence). The CDR3 has 17 residues. The V end lost 3 bases, the J end lost 2 bases, and 14 bases lay between the germline ends. CDR3 sequence (DNA): TGTGCCACCAGCAGGAGAGGGGCTACCGCTGGGGCCAACGTCCTGACTTTC. Amino acid sequence: CATSRRGATAGANVLTF.

V and J are TRBV15 and TRBJ2-1; tentatively, D is TRBD2 (5 bases). CDR3 length equals 16 residues. Deletions cut 5 bases from V and 8 bases from J, with 22 bases between. Looked up from germline, CDR1 is LNHNV and CDR2 is YYDKDF (reference sequence). This CDR3 is CATSAPHGRFGDEQFF. CDR3 DNA sequence: TGTGCCACCAGCGCACCCCACGGGCGGTTCGGGGATGAGCAGTTCTTC. The whole variable domain, remainder taken from reference TRBV15 and TRBJ2-1, is DAMVIQNPRYQVTQFGKPVTLSCSQTLNHNVMYWYQQKSSQAPKLLFHYYDKDFNNEADTPDNFQSRRPNTSFCFLDIRSPGLGDTAMYLCATSAPHGRFGDEQFFGPGTRLTVL.

The J gene is TRBJ1-4, the V gene TRBV20-1; D remains ambiguous. This CDR3 comprises 15 residues. Trimming took off 6 bases at V and 3 bases at J, with 17 bases between the two ends. Germline CDR1 is DFQATT and CDR2 is SNEGSKA (reference sequence). The CDR3 sequence: CSARPNPDPNEKLFF. As DNA, the CDR3 is TGCAGTGCCAGACCAAACCCGGATCCTAATGAAAAACTGTTTTTT.

This chain uses TRBV19 with TRBJ1-3; possible D gene TRBD1, 6 bases. The V end was cut by 9 bases, the J end by 1 base, with 16 bases between. The CDR3 contains 15 residues. Germline V gene sequence: CDR1 LNHDA, CDR2 SQIVND (reference sequence). The CDR3 here is CASIPADSSGNTIYF. Written as DNA, the CDR3 is TGTGCCAGCATCCCCGCGGACAGTTCTGGAAACACCATATATTTT.

The gene calls are TRBV2 and TRBJ2-1; D may be TRBD1 or TRBD2 (5 bases each). Trimming took 6 bases from V and 7 from J, leaving 19 bases between them. This CDR3 is 15 amino acids long. Per the germline V gene, CDR1 is SNHLY and CDR2 is FYNNEI. The DNA of the CDR3 is TGTGCCAGCAGAGCACAGGTTTGGGGGATAAATGAGCAGTTCTTC. It is translated as CASRAQVWGINEQFF.

V gene TRBV2 combines with J gene TRBJ2-7, with 9 positions matching TRBD1. Germline CDR1 and CDR2: SNHLY and FYNNEI. J was trimmed by 5 bases and V by 8 bases; bases with no gene match: 10. The CDR3 has 14 amino acids. The CDR3 loop reads CASEVGQGNDEQYF. DNA of the CDR3: TGTGCCAGCGAGGTGGGACAGGGAAACGACGAGCAGTACTTC.